The 9 T cell receptor beta chains listed next were all sequenced from one sample in a study of shared clonotypes between healthy human individuals. Only in-frame clones appear in the TCRdb table, and some are missing; sequencing was by immunoSEQ multiplex PCR. There are approximately 470,000 clones in the sample; around 73% occur only once, and more than 10% lies in the top ten. Material for sequencing was PBMCs. These receptor sequences come from a middle-aged woman in good health. Some clones in this sample may be carry-over from other donors' samples.

This clone was found once. This chain joins TRBV15 and TRBJ2-3; the D is unclear. V gave up 3 bases and J gave up 9 bases, with 13 bases separating them. The CDR3 is made up of 13 amino acids. Per the germline V gene, CDR1 is LNHNV and CDR2 is YYDKDF (reference sequence). CDR3 sequence (DNA): TGTGCCACCAGCAGGAGGCCTGTGAGGACGCAGTATTTT. Its translation: CATSRRPVRTQYF.

This chain joins TRBV7-8 and TRBJ1-1; the D gene is possibly TRBD1 (5 bases). V was clipped by 1 base and J by 0 bases, with 9 bases between them. In germline, CDR1 is SGHVS, CDR2 FQNEAQ. The CDR3 totals 15 residues. CDR3 residues: CASSLVRQLNTEAFF. In DNA, the CDR3 is TGTGCCAGCAGCTTAGTAAGACAGCTGAACACTGAAGCTTTCTTT.

The chain has TRBV7-2 and TRBJ2-7; 8 bases align to TRBD2. Germline V gives CDR1 SGHTA, CDR2 FQGNSA. The CDR3 is made up of 16 amino acids. J lost 0 bases, V lost 3 bases, and 7 bases had no gene match. The CDR3 nucleotides are TGTGCCAGCAGCTTGGTGGGAGCGGGGGCCTCCTACGAGCAGTACTTC. Translated: CASSLVGAGASYEQYF. Drawing the rest from reference TRBV7-2 and TRBJ2-7, the complete variable domain is GAGVSQSPSNKVTEKGKDVELRCDPISGHTALYWYRQSLGQGLEFLIYFQGNSAPDKSGLPSDRFSAERTGGSVSTLTIQRTQQEDSAVYLCASSLVGAGASYEQYFGPGTRLTVT.

The chain employs TRBV7-9 and TRBJ2-7, with TRBD1 matching 7 bases. J lost 2 bases, V lost 6 bases, and 10 bases had no gene match. The germline V gene has CDR1 SEHNR and CDR2 FQNEAQ (reference sequence). The CDR3 totals 15 residues. The CDR3 here is CASRAITGTAYEQYF. The CDR3 DNA reads TGTGCCAGCAGAGCAATTACCGGGACAGCCTACGAGCAGTACTTC.

This chain uses TRBV28 with TRBJ2-7, with 9 bases fitting TRBD1. The CDR3 runs to 16 residues. V was clipped by 2 bases and J by 3 bases; unmatched bases: 8. CDR1 is MDHEN and CDR2 is SYDVKM in the germline V gene. The CDR3: CASSLPPGQGGYEQYF. The CDR3 DNA reads TGTGCCAGCAGTTTACCCCCGGGACAGGGAGGCTACGAGCAGTACTTC.

The chain uses TRBV7-9 and TRBJ2-3; the D gene is possibly TRBD2 (6 bases). V shed 1 base and J shed 8 bases, with 7 bases lying between them. The CDR3 extends over 12 amino acids. Germline lookup yields CDR1 SEHNR and CDR2 FQNEAQ (reference sequence). The CDR3 region is CASSLGGGTQYF. Here the CDR3 DNA reads TGTGCCAGCAGCTTAGGGGGAGGTACGCAGTATTTT.

V gene TRBV7-9 combines with J gene TRBJ2-2; no clear D gene. CDR3 size: 15 residues. CDR1 and CDR2 from the germline V gene are SEHNR and FQNEAQ (reference sequence). Trimming took off 3 bases at V and 6 bases at J, with 14 bases between the two ends. The CDR3 DNA reads as TGTGCCAGCAGCTTTCGGACGTCAATGGCCGGGGAGCTGTTTTTT. This sequence encodes CASSFRTSMAGELFF.

The chain is built from TRBV5-1 and TRBJ2-7, with 9 bases matching TRBD1. After removal of 4 bases from V and 5 bases from J, the junction contained 10 bases not matched to a gene. The germline V gene has CDR1 SGHRS and CDR2 YFSETQ. This CDR3 has 15 residues. CDR3 coding DNA: TGCGCCAGCAGCCCGACCGGGACAGGGCCCAACGAGCAGTACTTC. Protein product: CASSPTGTGPNEQYF. The variable domain in full, with the rest retrieved from reference TRBV5-1 and TRBJ2-7, is KAGVTQTPRYLIKTRGQQVTLSCSPISGHRSVSWYQQTPGQGLQFLFEYFSETQRNKGNFPGRFSGRQFSNSRSEMNVSTLELGDSALYLCASSPTGTGPNEQYFGPGTRLTVT.

The chain employs TRBV6-1 and TRBJ1-2; D remains ambiguous. Germline loops: CDR1 MNHNS, CDR2 SASEGT. With 1 base removed from V and 7 bases from J, the gap between germline ends came to 13 bases. CDR3 length equals 14 residues. DNA for the CDR3: TGTGCCAGCAGTGAAGTGACAACGAGCGGTGGCTACACCTTC. Translated, it gives CASSEVTTSGGYTF.